Sequencing of this T cell receptor beta chain was carried out in a study of identical twins. Each CDR3 protein is one row after TCRdb ran MiXCR on the 5' RACE reads. Of hundreds of thousands of distinct CDR3 sequences detected, approximately 6% appear once; the ten largest clones hold 1.5% to 2%. Many counts were recorded for this clonotype. Sequencing was done on a sample of naive T cells sorted from blood. The source of this sequence is a man between 18 and 35 years old in good health.

The CDR3, as DNA: TGCGCCAGCAGCCAAGATCTCAGGACAGGCGGGCTCCCTCAGCCCCAGCATTTT. Translation: CASSQDLRTGGLPQPQHF. The chain has TRBV4-3 and TRBJ1-5; TRBD1 matches 7 bases. V trimming: 0 bases; J trimming: 6 bases; junction bases outside the gene matches: 14. CDR3 size: 18 residues. Germline V gene lookup returns CDR1 LGHNA and CDR2 YSLEER.